The 21 T cell receptor beta chains below all came from one sample that was sequenced in a study of T-cell reconstitution after alpha-beta-depleted transplantation in children. Unique molecular identifiers were incorporated during preparation of the TCRbeta library. TCRdb independently ran MiXCR on the PCR reads; one entry per CDR3 protein. Of some 400,000 distinct CDR3 sequences detected, approximately 20% appear once; the ten largest clones hold around 3.9%. This specimen consisted of PBMCs from the stem cell graft donor, obtained from the stem cell graft. These receptors originate from a human donor who donated a stem cell graft to a child with acute myeloid leukemia.

The chain carries TRBV12-3 or TRBV12-4 and TRBJ2-1; 7 bases are shared with TRBD1. V was pared by 6 bases and J by 4 bases, with 3 bases of the junction left unmatched. This CDR3 has 13 amino acids. CDR3: CASRDRSYNEQFF. The CDR3 DNA sequence: TGTGCCAGCAGGGACAGGAGTTACAATGAGCAGTTCTTC.

The chain employs TRBV7-9 and TRBJ2-3; 7 nucleotides line up with TRBD1. J gave up 4 bases and V 1 base, and 5 bases lay outside the gene matches. The germline V gene encodes CDR1 SEHNR and CDR2 FQNEAQ (reference sequence). The CDR3 runs 15 residues. The CDR3 nucleotides are TGTGCCAGCAGCTTAGGTCCCCAGGGGGCAGATACGCAGTATTTT. Its translation: CASSLGPQGADTQYF.

The rearrangement uses TRBV28 and TRBJ2-5; D not resolved. Looked up from germline, CDR1 is MDHEN and CDR2 is SYDVKM. The CDR3 loop spans 14 amino acids. Trimming took 3 bases from V and 7 from J, leaving 15 bases between them. The CDR3 here is CASSFKGWVGTQYF. CDR3 bases: TGTGCCAGCAGTTTCAAAGGTTGGGTAGGGACCCAGTACTTC.

This clonotype came up a few times. The chain uses TRBV12-3 or TRBV12-4 and TRBJ2-7, with D perhaps TRBD1 or TRBD2 (5 bases each). This CDR3 spans 16 amino acids. V lost 5 bases and J 5 bases, leaving 22 bases between the germline ends. For the CDR3, the DNA is TGTGCCAGCAGTACCCCGGGACGGTCGACGGGCCACGAGCAGTACTTC. As protein: CASSTPGRSTGHEQYF.

This clonotype was counted a few times. This sequence joins TRBV7-9 and TRBJ2-1; 7 nucleotides agree with TRBD2. With V trimmed by 0 bases and J by 7 bases, 6 bases remained unmatched. The CDR3 spans 15 residues. CDR1 SEHNR and CDR2 FQNEAQ come from the germline V gene (reference sequence). The CDR3 DNA reads as TGTGCCAGCAGCTTAGCAGCGGGACCGGATAATGAGCAGTTCTTC. Its protein product is CASSLAAGPDNEQFF. The variable domain in full, with the rest retrieved from reference TRBV7-9 and TRBJ2-1, is DTGVSQNPRHKITKRGQNVTFRCDPISEHNRLYWYRQTLGQGPEFLTYFQNEAQLEKSRLLSDRFSAERPKGSFSTLEIQRTEQGDSAMYLCASSLAAGPDNEQFFGPGTRLTVL.

This clonotype has only a few counts. The chain has TRBV28 and TRBJ2-1, with TRBD2 matching 11 bases. With V trimmed by 5 bases and J by 4 bases, 13 bases remained unmatched. Germline lookup yields CDR1 MDHEN and CDR2 SYDVKM. The length of the CDR3 is 18 residues. This CDR3 is CASSTRLAGTNLYNEQFF. In nucleotides, the CDR3 is TGTGCCAGCAGTACAAGACTAGCGGGAACTAATCTATACAATGAGCAGTTCTTC.

This clonotype came up a few times. As DNA, the CDR3 is TGTGCCAGCAGCGGCGGGACTAGCGGAAGCACAGATACGCAGTATTTT. It translates to CASSGGTSGSTDTQYF. This chain joins TRBV9 and TRBJ2-3, with TRBD2 identical over 11 bases. The CDR3 spans 16 residues. The V gene's germline CDR1 is SGDLS and CDR2 YYNGEE. V shed 3 bases and J 0 bases; nucleotides not matched to a gene: 3.

This clonotype was observed at least ten times. The chain links TRBV29-1 to TRBJ2-2; D is ambiguous. The CDR3 extends over 12 amino acids. Germline values: CDR1 SQVTM, CDR2 ANQGSEA. The V gene lost 6 bases and the J gene lost 1 base, with 6 bases spanning the gap. DNA for the CDR3: TGCAGCGTCCGCATGAACACCGGGGAGCTGTTTTTT. This sequence encodes CSVRMNTGELFF.

The rearrangement links TRBV18 to TRBJ2-5; 7 bases align to TRBD1. Germline V gives CDR1 KGHSH, CDR2 LQKENI. The CDR3 contains 14 residues. Losses at the gene ends were 3 bases for V and 1 base for J; bases not matched to a gene: 2. The DNA of the CDR3 is TGTGCCAGCTCACCTACAGGGGTCCAAGAGACCCAGTACTTC. It yields the protein CASSPTGVQETQYF.

The table lists this clonotype with a few counts. As DNA, the CDR3 is TGTGCCATCAGTGAGTTTAAGGAATCGTACGAGCAGTACTTC. It encodes CAISEFKESYEQYF. The gene calls are TRBV10-3 and TRBJ2-7; D gene uncertain. Trimming took off 1 base at V and 4 bases at J, with 11 bases between the two ends. The CDR3 has 14 residues. Germline loops: CDR1 ENHRY, CDR2 SYGVKD.

This clonotype turned up a few times. The rearrangement joins TRBV4-2 to TRBJ2-3; D is uncertain. The V end was cut by 0 bases, the J end by 6 bases, with 16 bases between. The CDR3 sequence is 16 residues long. The V gene's germline CDR1 is LGHNA and CDR2 YNFKEQ. In nucleotides, the CDR3 is TGTGCCAGCAGCCAAGAGGCGAGGAGAACCCTGGATACGCAGTATTTT. Translated: CASSQEARRTLDTQYF.

This clonotype was counted only a few times. The CDR3 loop reads CASSLQLGTEPDNEQFF. The CDR3 nucleotides read TGCGCCAGCAGCTTACAACTCGGGACGGAGCCGGACAATGAGCAGTTCTTC. The V gene is TRBV5-1, the J gene TRBJ2-1, with D perhaps TRBD1 or TRBD2 (5 bases each). V was shortened by 2 bases and J by 5 bases, with 20 bases between the two germline ends. The CDR3 runs to 17 residues. Looked up from germline, CDR1 is SGHRS and CDR2 is YFSETQ. The full variable domain, in which reference TRBV5-1 and TRBJ2-1 provide the parts outside the CDR3, is KAGVTQTPRYLIKTRGQQVTLSCSPISGHRSVSWYQQTPGQGLQFLFEYFSETQRNKGNFPGRFSGRQFSNSRSEMNVSTLELGDSALYLCASSLQLGTEPDNEQFFGPGTRLTVL.

CDR3 in amino acids: CASSFRQGKAGELFF. Here the CDR3 DNA reads TGTGCCAGCAGTTTTCGACAGGGGAAGGCCGGGGAGCTGTTTTTT. The chain employs TRBV12-3 or TRBV12-4 and TRBJ2-2; TRBD1 matches 8 bases. The CDR3 covers 15 residues. Germline trimming cut 3 bases from V and 6 bases from J; bases unmatched to any gene: 6.

This clonotype was counted many times. The J gene is TRBJ2-5, the V gene TRBV15; D ambiguous. The CDR3 consists of 14 residues. Per the germline V gene, CDR1 is LNHNV and CDR2 is YYDKDF (reference sequence). Trimming pared 0 bases from V and 2 bases from J, leaving 7 bases between. Written as DNA, the CDR3 is TGTGCCACCAGCAGAGACCTAGGACAAGAGACCCAGTACTTC. Protein product: CATSRDLGQETQYF.

This chain links TRBV20-1 with TRBJ1-4; D is possibly TRBD1 (6 bases). CDR3 length: 13 amino acids. The V gene lost 3 bases and the J gene lost 3 bases, with 8 bases spanning the gap. Germline V gene lookup returns CDR1 DFQATT and CDR2 SNEGSKA (reference sequence). CDR3 nucleotide sequence: TGCAGTGCTAGGGGACAAGCTAATGAAAAACTGTTTTTT. This encodes CSARGQANEKLFF.

The J gene is TRBJ2-7, the V gene TRBV14; no firm D call. Between the trimmed V and J ends, which lost 4 bases and 3 bases, there was a span of 10 bases. The CDR3 loop spans 13 amino acids. Germline CDR1 is SGHDN and CDR2 is FVKESK. CDR3 sequence reads: CASSRFPFYEQYF. DNA for the CDR3: TGTGCCAGCAGCCGTTTCCCTTTCTACGAGCAGTACTTC.

This clonotype was seen ten or more times. J is TRBJ2-3 and V is TRBV15; TRBD2 matches 8 bases. CDR3 size: 18 residues. In germline, CDR1 is LNHNV, CDR2 YYDKDF (reference sequence). Trimming cost V 0 bases and J 0 bases; bases outside gene matches: 8. The CDR3 loop is CATSRDYRTSLSTDTQYF. In nucleotides, the CDR3 is TGTGCCACCAGCAGAGATTACAGGACTAGCCTTAGCACAGATACGCAGTATTTT.

CDR3 amino acids: CASSPDTRYEQYF. CDR3 in DNA: TGCGCCAGCAGCCCAGATACGCGCTACGAGCAGTACTTC. The chain carries TRBV4-1 and TRBJ2-7; D unclear. Per the germline V gene, CDR1 is MGHRA and CDR2 is YSYEKL. The CDR3 length is 13 residues. V lost 4 bases and J lost 3, with 10 bases in between.

The chain employs TRBV7-9 and TRBJ2-2; 7 nucleotides match TRBD1. Losses at the gene ends were 9 bases for V and 1 base for J; bases not matched to a gene: 8. There are 15 residues in the CDR3. Germline V gene lookup returns CDR1 SEHNR and CDR2 FQNEAQ (reference sequence). The CDR3 sequence: CASTGQVLNTGELFF. The CDR3 coding sequence is TGTGCCAGTACCGGACAGGTCTTGAACACCGGGGAGCTGTTTTTT.

In its sample, this clonotype was seen many times. The rearrangement uses TRBV20-1 and TRBJ1-1; D gene ambiguous. The CDR3 contains 12 residues. With 2 bases removed from V and 5 bases from J, the gap between germline ends came to 9 bases. Germline V CDR1 and CDR2: DFQATT, SNEGSKA (reference sequence). The CDR3 loop is CSARPGITEAFF. In nucleotides, the CDR3 is TGCAGTGCTAGACCCGGGATAACTGAAGCTTTCTTT.

This clonotype was detected a few times. This chain joins TRBV12-5 and TRBJ2-3; 8 bases line up with TRBD2. The CDR3 length is 17 residues. With V trimmed by 5 bases and J by 0 bases, 10 bases remained unmatched. Per the germline V gene, CDR1 is LGHNT and CDR2 is FRNRAP. The CDR3 DNA reads as TGTGCTAGTGGTCCCACAGCGCGGGAGGTGAGCACAGATACGCAGTATTTT. Its translation: CASGPTAREVSTDTQYF.